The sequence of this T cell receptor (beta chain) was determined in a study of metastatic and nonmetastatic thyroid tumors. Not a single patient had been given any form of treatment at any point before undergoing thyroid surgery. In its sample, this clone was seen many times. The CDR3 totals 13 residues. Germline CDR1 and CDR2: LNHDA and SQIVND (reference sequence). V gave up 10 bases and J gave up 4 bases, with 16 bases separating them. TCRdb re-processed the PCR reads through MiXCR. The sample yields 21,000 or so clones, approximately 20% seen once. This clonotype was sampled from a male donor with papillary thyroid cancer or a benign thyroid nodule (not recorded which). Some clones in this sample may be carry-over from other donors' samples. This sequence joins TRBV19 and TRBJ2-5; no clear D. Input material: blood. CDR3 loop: CATQAMKGETQYF. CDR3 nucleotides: TGTGCCACCCAAGCGATGAAGGGAGAGACCCAGTACTTC.